These 18 T cell receptor beta chains originate from one sample sequenced in a study of CD8 T cells in ankylosing spondylitis. TCRdb re-analysed the 5' RACE reads in MiXCR, keeping a single row per CDR3 protein. Of about 300,000 distinct CDR3 sequences in the sample, 11% are singletons; the top ten hold roughly 9%. The sample was blood, either unsorted or a sorted T cell fraction (not recorded which). The receptors come from a female donor with ankylosing spondylitis or in good health (not recorded which).

In regard to this clonotype: With a much larger clone just one base away, this may be a read error. This chain uses TRBV28 with TRBJ2-6; the match to TRBD1 covers 10 bases. CDR3 length: 19 residues. The germline CDR1 and CDR2 sequences are MDHEN and SYDVKM. Trimming cost V 6 bases and J 4 bases; bases outside gene matches: 15. The CDR3 DNA is TGTGCCAGCAGCCCGGGACAGGGGTCATTATCGTGGGGGGCCAACGTCCTGACTTTC. Amino acid sequence: CASSPGQGSLSWGANVLTF.

This clonotype came up many times. CDR3 in amino acids: CASSQSNTRQGSYEQYF. The CDR3 DNA follows: TGCGCCAGCAGCCAATCAAATACCCGACAGGGCTCCTACGAGCAGTACTTC. The chain is built from TRBV4-3 and TRBJ2-7; 7 bases are a match to TRBD1. Germline V gives CDR1 LGHNA, CDR2 YSLEER. The ends lost 2 bases at V and 0 bases at J; junction bases unmatched: 10. The CDR3 totals 17 residues.

This clonotype was detected only a few times. Mismatch with germline at one junction end may stem from a read error. This rearrangement joins TRBV28 to TRBJ2-7; 8 positions agree with TRBD1. Germline CDR1 is MDHEN and CDR2 is SYDVKM. This CDR3 contains 12 residues. This CDR3 reads CASSDSGTGLNF. As DNA, the CDR3 is TGTGCCAGCAGCGATTCCGGGACAGGACTTAACTTC.

This clonotype was detected many times. The chain employs TRBV20-1 and TRBJ2-5; D may be TRBD1 or TRBD2 (5 bases each). The CDR3 sequence is 13 residues long. Germline assignment: CDR1 DFQATT and CDR2 SNEGSKA (reference sequence). The V end lost 7 bases, the J end lost 1 base, and 13 bases lay between the germline ends. This CDR3 is CSVRGQTQETQYF. CDR3 DNA: TGCAGTGTCCGGGGCCAGACCCAAGAGACCCAGTACTTC.

This clonotype occurred many times. The V gene is TRBV27, the J gene TRBJ2-1, with D unclear. Trimming shortened V by 2 bases and J by 8 bases, and 10 bases separated the two germline ends. CDR1 is MNHEY, CDR2 SMNVEV, per germline (reference sequence). The CDR3 runs to 13 residues. The CDR3 nucleotides read TGTGCCAGCAGTTTAAAAGTGATCGATGAGCAGTTCTTC. Its translation: CASSLKVIDEQFF.

There are many counts of this clonotype. The chain combines TRBV5-5 with TRBJ2-1; 8 bases line up with TRBD1. The CDR3 length is 13 residues. CDR1 SGHKS and CDR2 YYEKEE come from the germline V gene (reference sequence). V shed 3 bases, J shed 7 bases, and the junction held 3 bases outside the gene matches. The DNA of the CDR3 is TGTGCCAGCAGCTGGACAGGGCCAAATGAGCAGTTCTTC. Amino acid sequence: CASSWTGPNEQFF.

The V gene is TRBV7-6, the J gene TRBJ2-5, with 8 bases identical to TRBD1. The CDR3 is made up of 16 amino acids. From germline, CDR1 is SGHVS and CDR2 FNYEAQ. V trimming: 5 bases; J trimming: 2 bases; junction bases outside the gene matches: 10. This CDR3 is CASSRQGIADQETQYF. For the CDR3, the DNA is TGTGCCAGCAGCCGACAGGGGATAGCGGATCAAGAGACCCAGTACTTC.

This clonotype was counted many times. The gene calls are TRBV20-1 and TRBJ2-3; 8 bases match TRBD1. Germline V gene sequence: CDR1 DFQATT, CDR2 SNEGSKA (reference sequence). The CDR3 is 15 residues long. V dropped 6 bases and J dropped 3; count of bases not matched to a gene: 11. CDR3 in amino acids: CSAFRRTGTTDTQYF. The DNA of the CDR3 is TGCAGTGCCTTTAGGAGGACAGGGACGACAGATACGCAGTATTTT.

A few counts support this clonotype. The V and J genes are TRBV6-1 and TRBJ2-3; 14 nucleotides align to TRBD2. V was pared by 5 bases and J by 1 base, with 11 bases of the junction left unmatched. CDR3 size: 19 residues. From germline, CDR1 is MNHNS and CDR2 SASEGT. CDR3 amino acids: CASSQGLAGERPGTDTQYF. DNA for the CDR3: TGTGCCAGCAGTCAGGGACTAGCGGGGGAACGGCCAGGCACAGATACGCAGTATTTT.

At least ten counts were recorded for this clonotype. The V call is TRBV4-2, the J call TRBJ2-2, with D hard to call. Germline loops: CDR1 LGHNA, CDR2 YNFKEQ. The CDR3 is 14 amino acids. The V and J ends lost 4 bases and 0 bases respectively, with 6 bases between them. In DNA form, the CDR3 reads TGTGCCAGCAGCCGCGTATCGAACACCGGGGAGCTGTTTTTT. It translates to CASSRVSNTGELFF.

This clonotype was recorded at least ten times. In nucleotides, the CDR3 is TGTGCCACCAGCAGAGATCTTTGGACAATCAGCGAGCAGTACTTC. Translation gives CATSRDLWTISEQYF. The V call is TRBV15, the J call TRBJ2-7; the D gene is possibly TRBD1 (5 bases). V dropped 0 bases and J dropped 6 bases, with 15 bases sitting between them. The CDR3 is 15 residues long. Germline V gene data show CDR1 as LNHNV and CDR2 as YYDKDF (reference sequence).

This clonotype has just a few counts. The chain joins TRBV18 to TRBJ2-5, with D uncertain. This CDR3 has 16 amino acids. V was shortened by 1 base and J by 2 bases, with 14 bases between the two germline ends. CDR1 is KGHSH, CDR2 LQKENI, per germline. Here the CDR3 DNA reads TGTGCCAGCTCACCACGGGTCAAGGGTCTTCAAGAGACCCAGTACTTC. Amino acids: CASSPRVKGLQETQYF.

This chain's CDR3 is CASSLYPTPQETQYF. In DNA, the CDR3 is TGCGCCAGCAGCTTGTACCCGACACCCCAAGAGACCCAGTACTTC. The chain links TRBV5-1 to TRBJ2-5, with D uncertain. The CDR3 runs 15 residues. V was cut by 1 base and J by 1 base, with 11 bases left in between. The germline V gene encodes CDR1 SGHRS and CDR2 YFSETQ. Supplemented by reference TRBV5-1 and TRBJ2-5, the full variable domain reads KAGVTQTPRYLIKTRGQQVTLSCSPISGHRSVSWYQQTPGQGLQFLFEYFSETQRNKGNFPGRFSGRQFSNSRSEMNVSTLELGDSALYLCASSLYPTPQETQYFGPGTRLLVL.

This clonotype was seen repeatedly, ten times or more. This chain uses TRBV7-9 with TRBJ1-1; the D is unclear. Trimming shortened V by 1 base and J by 1 base, and 10 bases separated the two germline ends. In germline, CDR1 is SEHNR, CDR2 FQNEAQ (reference sequence). The CDR3 runs 15 residues. This chain's CDR3 is CASSLVVVRNTEAFF. CDR3 DNA sequence: TGTGCCAGCAGCTTAGTAGTAGTTCGGAACACTGAAGCTTTCTTT. Together with reference TRBV7-9 and TRBJ1-1, the CDR3 gives the full variable domain: DTGVSQNPRHKITKRGQNVTFRCDPISEHNRLYWYRQTLGQGPEFLTYFQNEAQLEKSRLLSDRFSAERPKGSFSTLEIQRTEQGDSAMYLCASSLVVVRNTEAFFGQGTRLTVV.

The gene calls are TRBV7-8 and TRBJ1-6; no definite D call. V gave up 2 bases and J gave up 9 bases, with 11 bases separating them. The germline V gene has CDR1 SGHVS and CDR2 FQNEAQ. The CDR3 length is 14 residues. The CDR3 spells CASSLKGYGSPLHF. CDR3 sequence (DNA): TGTGCCAGCAGCTTAAAGGGATATGGTTCACCCCTCCACTTT.

About this clonotype itself: One end of the junction does not line up with germline, which may come from a read error. The J gene is TRBJ1-1, the V gene TRBV5-6, with D possibly being TRBD1 (5 bases). The CDR3 is 13 residues long. Germline assignment: CDR1 SGHDT and CDR2 YYEEEE. For the CDR3, the DNA is TGTGCCAGCAGTTGGGGGAAGAACCCTGAAGCTTTCTTT. It encodes CASSWGKNPEAFF.

The table lists this clonotype with many counts. The V and J genes are TRBV27 and TRBJ2-7, with 9 bases fitting TRBD2. V lost 1 base to trimming and J lost 6 bases; unmatched junction nucleotides: 4. The germline V gene has CDR1 MNHEY and CDR2 SMNVEV (reference sequence). The CDR3 is 14 amino acids. The CDR3 DNA is TGTGCCAGCAGTTTATTAGCGGGAGAGCGCGAGCAGTACTTC. Translated, it gives CASSLLAGEREQYF.

In this sample, this clonotype turned up many times. This chain links TRBV20-1 with TRBJ1-5, with a weak D call TRBD1 (5 bases). V shed 2 bases and J shed 0 bases, with 11 bases lying between them. Germline V CDR1 and CDR2: DFQATT, SNEGSKA (reference sequence). The CDR3 has 15 amino acids. CDR3 loop: CSARPGPYSNQPQHF. Written as DNA, the CDR3 is TGCAGTGCTAGACCAGGGCCGTATAGCAATCAGCCCCAGCATTTT.